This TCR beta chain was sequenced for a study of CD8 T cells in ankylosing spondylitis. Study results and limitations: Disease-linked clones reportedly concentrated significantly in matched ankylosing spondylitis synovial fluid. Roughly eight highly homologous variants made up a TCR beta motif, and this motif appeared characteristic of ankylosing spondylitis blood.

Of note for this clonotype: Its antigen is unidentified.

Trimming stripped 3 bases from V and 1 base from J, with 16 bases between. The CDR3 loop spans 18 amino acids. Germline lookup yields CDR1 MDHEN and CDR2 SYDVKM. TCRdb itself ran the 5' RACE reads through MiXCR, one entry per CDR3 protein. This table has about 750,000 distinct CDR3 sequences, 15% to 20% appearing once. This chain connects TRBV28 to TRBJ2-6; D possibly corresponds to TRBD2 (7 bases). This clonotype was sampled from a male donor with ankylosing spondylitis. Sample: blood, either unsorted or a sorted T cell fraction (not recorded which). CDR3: CASSLGGRGRSGANVLTF. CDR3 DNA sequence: TGTGCCAGCAGTTTGGGGGGGCGAGGGAGGTCTGGGGCCAACGTCCTGACTTTC. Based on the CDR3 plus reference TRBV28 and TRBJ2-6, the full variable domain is DVKVTQSSRYLVKRTGEKVFLECVQDMDHENMFWYRQDPGLGLRLIYFSYDVKMKEKGDIPEGYSVSREKKERFSLILESASTNQTSMYLCASSLGGRGRSGANVLTFGAGSRLTVL.